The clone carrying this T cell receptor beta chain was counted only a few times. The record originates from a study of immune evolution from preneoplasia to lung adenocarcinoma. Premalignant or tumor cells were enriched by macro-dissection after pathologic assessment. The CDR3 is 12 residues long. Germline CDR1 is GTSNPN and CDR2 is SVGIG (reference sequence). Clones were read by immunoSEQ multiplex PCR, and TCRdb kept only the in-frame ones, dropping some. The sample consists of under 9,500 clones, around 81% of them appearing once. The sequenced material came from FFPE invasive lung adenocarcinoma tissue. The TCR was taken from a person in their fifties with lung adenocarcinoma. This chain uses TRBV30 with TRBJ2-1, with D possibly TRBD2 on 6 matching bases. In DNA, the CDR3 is TGTGCGGCAGGGAGGAACTACAATGAGCAGTTCTTC. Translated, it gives CAAGRNYNEQFF.